These 16 T cell receptor beta chains originate from one sample sequenced in a study of CDR3 diversity in severe acne. TCRdb reprocessed the PCR reads with MiXCR, giving one entry per CDR3 protein. Seen here are approximately 90,000 distinct CDR3 sequences, under 55% observed once, and the top ten hold approximately 10%. The source material was blood. The receptors were sampled from a male donor with severe acne vulgaris.

This chain connects TRBV20-1 to TRBJ2-3, with 8 bases lining up with TRBD1. The V and J ends lost 4 bases and 11 bases, in that order; junction bases with no gene match: 17. The CDR3 extends over 15 amino acids. CDR1 and CDR2 from the germline V gene are DFQATT and SNEGSKA (reference sequence). The CDR3 protein is CSAMSWGQGAIEQYF. In DNA form, the CDR3 reads TGCAGTGCTATGTCGTGGGGGCAGGGGGCGATTGAGCAGTATTTT.

This clonotype was seen a handful of times. The rearrangement links TRBV9 to TRBJ1-6, with 7 bases lining up with TRBD1. V lost 4 bases, J lost 11 bases, and 9 bases stayed unmatched. Germline loops: CDR1 SGDLS, CDR2 YYNGEE. The CDR3 runs 14 residues. The CDR3 is CASSPNRGVTPLHF. The CDR3 DNA sequence: TGTGCCAGCAGCCCCAACAGGGGAGTTACACCCCTCCACTTT.

This clonotype was seen ten or more times. The chain links TRBV6-5 to TRBJ2-7; 9 nucleotides align to TRBD2. CDR3 length: 15 residues. Germline loops: CDR1 MNHEY, CDR2 SVGAGI. Trimming removed 6 bases from V and 2 bases from J; junction bases left unmatched: 8. In DNA form, the CDR3 reads TGTGCCAGCAGCAAGCCGGGACTAGCTGCCTACGAGCAGTACTTC. Translating it yields CASSKPGLAAYEQYF.

By share of the sample, this clonotype is medium-sized. The gene calls are TRBV20-1 and TRBJ2-7, with 9 bases lining up with TRBD2. Per the germline V gene, CDR1 is DFQATT and CDR2 is SNEGSKA (reference sequence). The trim removed 2 bases at V and 3 bases at J, leaving 5 bases unmatched. This CDR3 contains 14 residues. The CDR3: CSARPQRGVYEQYF. CDR3 bases: TGCAGTGCTAGACCGCAGCGGGGGGTCTACGAGCAGTACTTC.

A note on this clonotype: Since the CDR3 does not end with the conserved phenylalanine or tryptophan, this likely comes from a read error. The chain has TRBV19 and TRBJ1-3, with D hard to call. Germline lookup yields CDR1 LNHDA and CDR2 SQIVND (reference sequence). Trimming pared 7 bases from V and 4 bases from J, leaving 14 bases between. The CDR3 totals 14 residues. The CDR3: CASILGPGGNTIYL. CDR3 nucleotide sequence: TGTGCCAGTATTTTAGGACCCGGCGGAAACACCATATATCTT.

A word on this clonotype: The junction shows a germline mismatch at one end, possibly a read error. The rearrangement joins TRBV20-1 to TRBJ1-5; D unclear. The CDR3 extends over 14 amino acids. Germline-derived CDR1 and CDR2 are DFQATT and SNEGSKA (reference sequence). CDR3: CSAREGLSNQPRHF. As DNA, the CDR3 is TGCAGTGCTAGAGAGGGGTTGAGCAATCAGCCCCGGCATTTC.

J is TRBJ1-2 and V is TRBV7-9; possible D gene TRBD1, 6 bases. The V end lost 0 bases, the J end lost 5 bases, and 16 bases lay between the germline ends. Germline V gene data show CDR1 as SEHNR and CDR2 as FQNEAQ (reference sequence). The CDR3 is 16 amino acids. CDR3 coding DNA: TGTGCCAGCAGCTTAGCGCTTGTGAGGACAGATTATGGCTACACCTTC. The encoded protein is CASSLALVRTDYGYTF.

This clonotype was seen a few times. The chain recombines TRBV9 with TRBJ1-5, with D uncertain. Germline V gene sequence: CDR1 SGDLS, CDR2 YYNGEE. CDR3 size: 10 residues. Deletions cut 7 bases from V and 5 bases from J, with 4 bases between. The CDR3 region is CASGDQPQHF. Here the CDR3 DNA reads TGTGCCAGCGGTGATCAGCCCCAGCATTTT.

This clonotype showed up many times. This chain joins TRBV5-1 and TRBJ2-7; D is unresolved. The CDR3 spans 15 residues. The germline CDR1 and CDR2 sequences are SGHRS and YFSETQ. The V gene lost 0 bases and the J gene lost 2 bases, with 12 bases spanning the gap. The CDR3 DNA is TGCGCCAGCAGCTTGGATCCTGGCAGAGCCTACGAGCAGTACTTC. Translated, it gives CASSLDPGRAYEQYF.

As to this clonotype: The germline gene is not matched at one end of the junction; a read error may be the cause. The V call is TRBV2, the J call TRBJ2-6; perhaps TRBD1 as D (6 bases). Germline V gives CDR1 SNHLY, CDR2 FYNNEI. The CDR3 length is 16 residues. The CDR3 region is CASSLGQSSGANVLTF. Here the CDR3 DNA reads TGCGCCAGCAGTCTGGGACAAAGCTCTGGGGCCAACGTCCTGACTTTC.

This clonotype was detected only a few times. This CDR3 reads CASSVDQGERELFF. In DNA, the CDR3 is TGTGCCAGCAGCGTAGACCAGGGTGAGAGGGAGCTGTTTTTT. The chain joins TRBV9 to TRBJ2-2; TRBD1 is a possible D gene (5 bases). Germline V gene data show CDR1 as SGDLS and CDR2 as YYNGEE. The V end lost 0 bases, the J end lost 9 bases, and 12 bases lay between the germline ends. The CDR3 is 14 amino acids.

This clonotype was counted many times. The chain employs TRBV19 and TRBJ2-1, with D perhaps being TRBD1 or TRBD2 (5 bases each). Per the germline V gene, CDR1 is LNHDA and CDR2 is SQIVND (reference sequence). The CDR3 loop spans 15 amino acids. Between the trimmed V and J ends, which lost 6 bases and 4 bases, there was a span of 16 bases. The CDR3 DNA reads TGTGCCAGTAGAGCCGCAGGGAGCTCGTACAATGAGCAGTTCTTC. It codes for CASRAAGSSYNEQFF. The full variable domain, in which reference TRBV19 and TRBJ2-1 provide the parts outside the CDR3, is DGGITQSPKYLFRKEGQNVTLSCEQNLNHDAMYWYRQDPGQGLRLIYYSQIVNDFQKGDIAEGYSVSREKKESFPLTVTSAQKNPTAFYLCASRAAGSSYNEQFFGPGTRLTVL.

This clonotype was observed at least ten times. This rearrangement joins TRBV5-1 to TRBJ1-2; tentatively, D is TRBD1 (6 bases). The CDR3 contains 16 residues. Germline values: CDR1 SGHRS, CDR2 YFSETQ. The V end was cut by 1 base, the J end by 1 base, with 14 bases between. In DNA form, the CDR3 reads TGCGCCAGCAGCTTGTCCAGGGGTGATATTAACTATGGCTACACCTTC. Protein product: CASSLSRGDINYGYTF.

This clonotype was counted between two and nine times. This rearrangement joins TRBV7-2 to TRBJ2-7; the D is unclear. This CDR3 contains 14 residues. V lost 1 base, J lost 0 bases, and 7 bases lay in between. Germline V lookup: CDR1 SGHTA, CDR2 FQGNSA. The CDR3 region is CASSLGSDSYEQYF. The CDR3 bases are TGTGCCAGCAGCTTAGGCAGCGACTCCTACGAGCAGTACTTC. The full variable domain, completed using reference TRBV7-2 and TRBJ2-7, is GAGVSQSPSNKVTEKGKDVELRCDPISGHTALYWYRQSLGQGLEFLIYFQGNSAPDKSGLPSDRFSAERTGGSVSTLTIQRTQQEDSAVYLCASSLGSDSYEQYFGPGTRLTVT.

The V call is TRBV19, the J call TRBJ2-4; 9 bases map to TRBD2. The J segment lost 9 bases and the V segment lost 4 bases, leaving 7 bases of the junction unmatched. There are 14 residues in the CDR3. Per germline, CDR1 LNHDA and CDR2 SQIVND (reference sequence). The CDR3 loop is CASSNGRGGIIQYF. CDR3 nucleotide sequence: TGTGCCAGTAGTAATGGGCGGGGGGGCATCATTCAGTACTTC.

V is TRBV10-3 and J is TRBJ2-5, with D possibly called TRBD1 or TRBD2 (10 bases each). The CDR3 loop spans 21 amino acids. Germline V gene data show CDR1 as ENHRY and CDR2 as SYGVKD. The V gene lost 8 bases and the J gene lost 4 bases, with 38 bases spanning the gap. The CDR3 bases are TGTGCCATCCGACCGGGACTAGCGAGTGTGAGGCTAGACAGGGGGCGAGAGACCCAGTACTTC. Protein sequence: CAIRPGLASVRLDRGRETQYF.